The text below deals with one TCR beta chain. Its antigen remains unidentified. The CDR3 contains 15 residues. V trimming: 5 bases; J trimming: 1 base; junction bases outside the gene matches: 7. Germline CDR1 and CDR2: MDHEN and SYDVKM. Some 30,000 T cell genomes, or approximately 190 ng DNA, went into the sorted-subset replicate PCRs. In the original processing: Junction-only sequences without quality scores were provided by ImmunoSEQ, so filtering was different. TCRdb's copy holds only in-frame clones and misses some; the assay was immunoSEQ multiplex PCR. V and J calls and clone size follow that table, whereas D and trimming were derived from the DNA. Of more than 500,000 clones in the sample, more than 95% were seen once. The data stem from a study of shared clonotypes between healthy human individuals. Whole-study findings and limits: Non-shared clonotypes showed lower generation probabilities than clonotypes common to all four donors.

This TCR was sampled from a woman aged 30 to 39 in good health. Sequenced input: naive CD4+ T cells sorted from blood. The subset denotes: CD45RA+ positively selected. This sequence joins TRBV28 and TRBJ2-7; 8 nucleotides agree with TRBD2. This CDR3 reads CASSVSGRESYEQYF. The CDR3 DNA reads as TGTGCCAGCAGTGTCAGCGGGAGAGAATCCTACGAGCAGTACTTC. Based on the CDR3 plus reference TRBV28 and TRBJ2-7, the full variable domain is DVKVTQSSRYLVKRTGEKVFLECVQDMDHENMFWYRQDPGLGLRLIYFSYDVKMKEKGDIPEGYSVSREKKERFSLILESASTNQTSMYLCASSVSGRESYEQYFGPGTRLTVT.